These T cell receptor beta chains were read from a single sample in a study of T cell changes during pregnancy in multiple sclerosis. Some clones are missing from TCRdb's copy, which holds only in-frame ones; the method was immunoSEQ multiplex PCR. The sample lists 55,000 to 80,000 clones, under 95% occurring once. The sequencing used CD8+ T cells from peripheral blood mononuclear cells, collected in the second trimester of pregnancy. The receptor set was obtained from a female donor with multiple sclerosis, enrolled in a pregnancy study. CDR3s include the opening cysteine and the closing phenylalanine or tryptophan. D genes are given only for firm matches. Clone size, where shown, is once, few, many, or a class for clones that have expanded.

cdr3_length: 18; j_call: TRBJ2-3; v_call: TRBV2; d_call: TRBD2; clone_size: -; cdr3_aa: CASSDPSASGDDTDTQYF; cdr3_nt: TGTGCCAGCAGTGATCCCTCGGCTAGCGGGGATGACACAGATACGCAGTATTTT
cdr3_length: 17; j_call: TRBJ2-1; v_call: TRBV18; d_call: TRBD2; clone_size: -; cdr3_aa: CASSHGLAGVGYNEQFF; cdr3_nt: TGTGCCAGCTCACACGGACTAGCGGGAGTTGGGTACAATGAGCAGTTCTTC
cdr3_length: 12; j_call: TRBJ2-7; v_call: TRBV7-9; d_call: -; clone_size: -; cdr3_aa: CASSPGSYEQYF; cdr3_nt: TGTGCCAGCAGCCCGGGAAGTTACGAGCAGTACTTC
cdr3_length: 15; j_call: TRBJ2-1; v_call: TRBV4-1; d_call: -; clone_size: -; cdr3_aa: CASSQGTNSYNEQFF; cdr3_nt: TGCGCCAGCAGCCAGGGGACAAACTCCTACAATGAGCAGTTCTTC
cdr3_length: 13; j_call: TRBJ2-7; v_call: TRBV28; d_call: -; clone_size: -; cdr3_aa: CASSPTASVEQYF; cdr3_nt: TGTGCCAGCAGCCCAACCGCCTCGGTCGAGCAGTACTTC
cdr3_length: 17; j_call: TRBJ2-5; v_call: TRBV7-9; d_call: -; clone_size: -; cdr3_aa: CASSFVSSKIYQETQYF; cdr3_nt: TGTGCCAGCAGCTTTGTGTCCAGTAAAATCTACCAAGAGACCCAGTACTTC
cdr3_length: 11; j_call: TRBJ1-1; v_call: TRBV5-4; d_call: -; clone_size: once; cdr3_aa: CASSSDREAFF; cdr3_nt: TGTGCCAGCAGTTCTGACAGGGAAGCTTTCTTT
cdr3_length: 15; j_call: TRBJ2-1; v_call: TRBV11-2; d_call: TRBD1; clone_size: few; cdr3_aa: CASSLGAGGIDEQFF; cdr3_nt: TGTGCCAGCAGCTTAGGAGCAGGGGGAATCGATGAGCAGTTCTTC
cdr3_length: 15; j_call: TRBJ2-7; v_call: TRBV4-3; d_call: -; clone_size: -; cdr3_aa: CASSQNQGITYEQYF; cdr3_nt: TGCGCCAGCAGCCAAAACCAGGGTATTACCTACGAGCAGTACTTC
cdr3_length: 13; j_call: TRBJ2-1; v_call: TRBV28; d_call: TRBD2; clone_size: -; cdr3_aa: CASSSSTSGGEFF; cdr3_nt: TGTGCCAGCAGCTCCTCGACTAGCGGGGGGGAGTTCTTC
cdr3_length: 15; j_call: TRBJ2-1; v_call: TRBV28; d_call: TRBD1; clone_size: -; cdr3_aa: CASSSGQGPYNEQFF; cdr3_nt: TGTGCCAGCAGTTCTGGACAGGGGCCTTACAATGAGCAGTTCTTC
cdr3_length: 17; j_call: TRBJ2-1; v_call: TRBV13; d_call: TRBD2; clone_size: -; cdr3_aa: CASSLAGVEGLYNEQFF; cdr3_nt: TGTGCCAGCAGCTTGGCGGGAGTCGAGGGCTTATACAATGAGCAGTTCTTC
cdr3_length: 15; j_call: TRBJ2-7; v_call: TRBV6-1; d_call: TRBD1; clone_size: -; cdr3_aa: CASSDWTGLSYEQYF; cdr3_nt: TGTGCCAGCAGTGATTGGACAGGGCTTTCCTACGAGCAGTACTTC
cdr3_length: 15; j_call: TRBJ2-1; v_call: TRBV2; d_call: -; clone_size: -; cdr3_aa: CASRGSGTSYNEQFF; cdr3_nt: TGTGCCAGCAGAGGGAGCGGAACCTCCTACAATGAGCAGTTCTTC
cdr3_length: 15; j_call: TRBJ1-3; v_call: TRBV4-3; d_call: -; clone_size: -; cdr3_aa: CASSQDLSSGNTIYF; cdr3_nt: TGCGCCAGCAGCCAAGACCTTTCCTCTGGAAACACCATATATTTT
cdr3_length: 14; j_call: TRBJ1-5; v_call: TRBV28; d_call: -; clone_size: -; cdr3_aa: CASSFQASNQPQHF; cdr3_nt: TGTGCCAGCAGTTTTCAGGCGAGCAATCAGCCCCAGCATTTT
cdr3_length: 13; j_call: TRBJ1-6; v_call: TRBV30; d_call: -; clone_size: once; cdr3_aa: CAWREQGSSPLHF; cdr3_nt: TGTGCCTGGAGAGAACAGGGCTCTTCACCCCTCCACTTT
cdr3_length: 12; j_call: TRBJ2-1; v_call: TRBV30; d_call: -; clone_size: -; cdr3_aa: CAWSVQNNEQFF; cdr3_nt: TGTGCCTGGAGTGTACAGAACAATGAGCAGTTCTTC
cdr3_length: 15; j_call: TRBJ1-5; v_call: TRBV11-1; d_call: TRBD1; clone_size: -; cdr3_aa: CASSLGRGNNQPQHF; cdr3_nt: TGTGCCAGCAGCTTAGGCAGGGGGAACAATCAGCCCCAGCATTTT
cdr3_length: 15; j_call: TRBJ1-1; v_call: TRBV11-1; d_call: TRBD1; clone_size: -; cdr3_aa: CASSSGTGMGTEAFF; cdr3_nt: TGTGCCAGCAGCTCTGGGACAGGGATGGGCACTGAAGCTTTCTTT
cdr3_length: 12; j_call: TRBJ2-7; v_call: TRBV29-1; d_call: -; clone_size: -; cdr3_aa: CSVGDIGGEQYF; cdr3_nt: TGCAGCGTGGGGGACATAGGGGGCGAGCAGTACTTC
cdr3_length: 16; j_call: TRBJ1-2; v_call: TRBV27; d_call: TRBD1; clone_size: -; cdr3_aa: CASSTGQGAHRGGYTF; cdr3_nt: TGTGCCAGCAGTACCGGACAGGGGGCGCACCGCGGGGGCTACACCTTC
cdr3_length: 18; j_call: TRBJ2-1; v_call: TRBV6-1; d_call: TRBD2; clone_size: -; cdr3_aa: CASSESSRTSGVFEEQFF; cdr3_nt: TGTGCCAGCAGTGAATCTTCTAGGACTAGCGGGGTTTTTGAAGAGCAGTTCTTC
cdr3_length: 12; j_call: TRBJ2-2; v_call: TRBV19; d_call: -; clone_size: -; cdr3_aa: CASSIRDGELFF; cdr3_nt: TGTGCCAGTAGTATCCGGGACGGGGAGCTGTTTTTT
cdr3_length: 13; j_call: TRBJ2-7; v_call: TRBV27; d_call: -; clone_size: -; cdr3_aa: CASSLSSEYEQYF; cdr3_nt: TGTGCCAGCAGTTTATCCTCAGAATACGAGCAGTACTTC
cdr3_length: 16; j_call: TRBJ2-5; v_call: TRBV11-2; d_call: TRBD1; clone_size: -; cdr3_aa: CASSLVPSGQGETQYF; cdr3_nt: TGTGCCAGCAGCTTAGTGCCTAGCGGACAGGGGGAGACCCAGTACTTC
cdr3_length: 13; j_call: TRBJ1-1; v_call: TRBV10-2; d_call: -; clone_size: -; cdr3_aa: CASSELQYTEAFF; cdr3_nt: TGCGCCAGCAGTGAGTTACAGTACACTGAAGCTTTCTTT
cdr3_length: 15; j_call: TRBJ2-7; v_call: TRBV7-7; d_call: TRBD1; clone_size: -; cdr3_aa: CASSPGRGLSYEQYF; cdr3_nt: TGTGCCAGCAGCCCGGGAAGGGGGCTGTCCTACGAGCAGTACTTC
cdr3_length: 15; j_call: TRBJ1-3; v_call: TRBV4-3; d_call: -; clone_size: -; cdr3_aa: CASSQDPGVGNTIYF; cdr3_nt: TGCGCCAGCAGCCAAGATCCCGGGGTTGGAAACACCATATATTTT
cdr3_length: 18; j_call: TRBJ2-1; v_call: TRBV7-2; d_call: TRBD2; clone_size: few; cdr3_aa: CASSLALGEGSSYNEQFF; cdr3_nt: TGTGCCAGCAGCTTAGCGCTGGGGGAGGGGAGCTCCTACAATGAGCAGTTCTTC
cdr3_length: 11; j_call: TRBJ2-7; v_call: TRBV5-1; d_call: -; clone_size: -; cdr3_aa: CASSLYYEQYF; cdr3_nt: TGCGCCAGCAGCTTATACTACGAGCAGTACTTC
cdr3_length: 17; j_call: TRBJ2-1; v_call: TRBV9; d_call: TRBD2; clone_size: -; cdr3_aa: CASSVDLAGGTGDEQFF; cdr3_nt: TGTGCCAGCAGCGTAGACTTAGCGGGAGGGACTGGGGATGAGCAGTTCTTC
cdr3_length: 16; j_call: TRBJ2-7; v_call: TRBV4-3; d_call: -; clone_size: -; cdr3_aa: CASSQDGQGYWGEQYF; cdr3_nt: TGCGCCAGCAGCCAAGATGGCCAGGGATACTGGGGCGAGCAGTACTTC
cdr3_length: 15; j_call: TRBJ2-7; v_call: TRBV5-6; d_call: TRBD1; clone_size: -; cdr3_aa: CASSYDRGSPYEQYF; cdr3_nt: TGTGCCAGCAGTTACGACAGGGGGTCGCCCTACGAGCAGTACTTC
cdr3_length: 15; j_call: TRBJ1-2; v_call: TRBV19; d_call: TRBD1; clone_size: -; cdr3_aa: CASSASGTANYGYTF; cdr3_nt: TGTGCCAGTAGTGCCTCCGGGACAGCTAACTATGGCTACACCTTC
cdr3_length: 15; j_call: TRBJ2-7; v_call: TRBV28; d_call: -; clone_size: -; cdr3_aa: CASSTPPGTLYEQYF; cdr3_nt: TGTGCCAGCAGTACCCCCCCCGGGACATTATACGAGCAGTACTTC
cdr3_length: 13; j_call: TRBJ2-1; v_call: TRBV19; d_call: -; clone_size: -; cdr3_aa: CASSIGRNNEQFF; cdr3_nt: TGTGCCAGTAGTATAGGGAGAAACAATGAGCAGTTCTTC
cdr3_length: 15; j_call: TRBJ2-1; v_call: TRBV6-1; d_call: TRBD2; clone_size: -; cdr3_aa: CASSEGLAYPNEQFF; cdr3_nt: TGTGCCAGCAGTGAAGGACTAGCATATCCAAATGAGCAGTTCTTC
cdr3_length: 15; j_call: TRBJ1-1; v_call: TRBV6-5; d_call: -; clone_size: -; cdr3_aa: CASSYGMALNTEAFF; cdr3_nt: TGTGCCAGCAGTTACGGTATGGCCTTAAACACTGAAGCTTTCTTT
cdr3_length: 12; j_call: TRBJ1-5; v_call: TRBV7-9; d_call: TRBD1; clone_size: -; cdr3_aa: CASSQGTGPQHF; cdr3_nt: TGTGCCAGCAGCCAGGGGACAGGGCCCCAGCATTTT
cdr3_length: 15; j_call: TRBJ2-3; v_call: TRBV6-1; d_call: TRBD1; clone_size: -; cdr3_aa: CASSEETGGADTQYF; cdr3_nt: TGTGCCAGCAGTGAAGAGACAGGGGGCGCAGATACGCAGTATTTT